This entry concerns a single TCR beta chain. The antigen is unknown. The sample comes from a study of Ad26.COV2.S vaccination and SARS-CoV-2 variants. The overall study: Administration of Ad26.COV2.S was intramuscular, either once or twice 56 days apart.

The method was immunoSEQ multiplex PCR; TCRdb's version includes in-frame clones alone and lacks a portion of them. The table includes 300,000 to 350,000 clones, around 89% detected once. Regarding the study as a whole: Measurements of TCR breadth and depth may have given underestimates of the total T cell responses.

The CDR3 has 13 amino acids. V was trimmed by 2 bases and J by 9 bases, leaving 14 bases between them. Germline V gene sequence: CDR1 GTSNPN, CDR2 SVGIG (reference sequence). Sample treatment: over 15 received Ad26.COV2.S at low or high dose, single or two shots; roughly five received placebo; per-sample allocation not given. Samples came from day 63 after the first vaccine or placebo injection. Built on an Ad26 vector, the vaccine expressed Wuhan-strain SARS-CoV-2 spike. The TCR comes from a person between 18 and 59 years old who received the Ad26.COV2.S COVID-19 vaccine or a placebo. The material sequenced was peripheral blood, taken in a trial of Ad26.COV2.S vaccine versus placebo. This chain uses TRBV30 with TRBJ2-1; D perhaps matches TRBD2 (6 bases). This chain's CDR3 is CAWSRELVGEQFF. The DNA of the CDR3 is TGTGCCTGGAGTCGGGAGCTGGTGGGTGAGCAGTTCTTC. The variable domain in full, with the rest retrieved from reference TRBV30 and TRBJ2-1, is SQTIHQWPATLVQPVGSPLSLECTVEGTSNPNLYWYRQAAGRGLQLLFYSVGIGQISSEVPQNLSASRPQDRQFILSSKKLLLSDSGFYLCAWSRELVGEQFFGPGTRLTVL.